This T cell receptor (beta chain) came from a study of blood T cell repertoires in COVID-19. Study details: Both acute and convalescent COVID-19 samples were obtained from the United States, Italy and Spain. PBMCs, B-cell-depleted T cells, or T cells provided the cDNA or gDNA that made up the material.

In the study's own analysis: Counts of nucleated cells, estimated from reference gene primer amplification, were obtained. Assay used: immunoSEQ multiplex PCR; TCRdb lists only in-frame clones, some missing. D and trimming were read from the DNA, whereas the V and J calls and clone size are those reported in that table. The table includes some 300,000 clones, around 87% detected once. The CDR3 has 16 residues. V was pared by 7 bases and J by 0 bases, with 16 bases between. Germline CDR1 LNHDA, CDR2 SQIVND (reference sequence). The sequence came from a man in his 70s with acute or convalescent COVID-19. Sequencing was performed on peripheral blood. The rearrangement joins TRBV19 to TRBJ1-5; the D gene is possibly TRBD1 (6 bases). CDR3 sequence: CASIGGGAPSNQPQHF. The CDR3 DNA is TGTGCCAGTATTGGAGGGGGGGCACCTAGCAATCAGCCCCAGCATTTT.